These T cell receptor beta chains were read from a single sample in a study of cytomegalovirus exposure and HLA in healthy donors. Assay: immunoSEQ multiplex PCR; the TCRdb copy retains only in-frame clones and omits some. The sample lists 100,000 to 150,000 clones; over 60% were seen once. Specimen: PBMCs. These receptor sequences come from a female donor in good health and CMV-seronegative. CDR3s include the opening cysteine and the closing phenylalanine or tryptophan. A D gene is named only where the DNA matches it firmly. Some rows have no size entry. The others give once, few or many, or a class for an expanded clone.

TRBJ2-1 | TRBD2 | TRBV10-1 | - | TGCGCCAGCAGTGGACACTCACTAGCGGGAGGTTCGAATGAGCAGTTCTTC | CASSGHSLAGGSNEQFF
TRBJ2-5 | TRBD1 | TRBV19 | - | TGTGCCAGTAGTAGGGGACAGGGCAAAGAGACCCAGTACTTC | CASSRGQGKETQYF
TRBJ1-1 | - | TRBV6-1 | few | TGTGCCAGCAGTGAAGGGCGGGTGAACACTGAAGCTTTCTTT | CASSEGRVNTEAFF
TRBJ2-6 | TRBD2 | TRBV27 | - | TGTGCCAGCAGGAGCGGGGTCTTCTCTGGGGCCAACGTCCTGACTTTC | CASRSGVFSGANVLTF
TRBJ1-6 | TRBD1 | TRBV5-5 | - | TGTGCCAGCAGCTTCAGGGGGAATTCACCCCTCCACTTT | CASSFRGNSPLHF
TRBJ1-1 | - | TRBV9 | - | TGTGCCAGCAGCGTAGAGTCCGACAGCACTGAAGCTTTCTTT | CASSVESDSTEAFF
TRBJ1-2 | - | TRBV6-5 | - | TGTGCCAGCAGTTGGACTGGAAAGGAGGGCTACACCTTC | CASSWTGKEGYTF
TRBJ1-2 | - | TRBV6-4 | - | TGTGCCAGCAGCCTAAATCACGGAGCTAACTATGGCTACACCTTC | CASSLNHGANYGYTF
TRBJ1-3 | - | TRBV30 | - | TGTGCCTGGAGTGTACTTGGCGGGATGTCTGGAAACACCATATATTTT | CAWSVLGGMSGNTIYF
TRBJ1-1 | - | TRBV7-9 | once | TGTGCCAGCAGCGGAGGACAGTCTGAAGCTTTCTTT | CASSGGQSEAFF
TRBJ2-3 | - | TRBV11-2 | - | TGTGCCAGCAGCCCAGGACAGCACCTCGATACGCAGTATTTT | CASSPGQHLDTQYF
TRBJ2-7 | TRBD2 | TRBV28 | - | TGTGCCAGCATTAGCGGGAGTCTCTACGAGCAGTACTTC | CASISGSLYEQYF
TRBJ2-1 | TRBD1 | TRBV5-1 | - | TGCGCCAGCAGCTTGGCCGGGACAGGGCTTTGGAATGAGCAGTTCTTC | CASSLAGTGLWNEQFF
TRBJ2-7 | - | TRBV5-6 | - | TGTGCCAGCAGCCGTGGGAGGGGGAGCGAGCAGTACTTC | CASSRGRGSEQYF
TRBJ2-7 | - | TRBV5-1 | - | TGCGCCAGCAGCCCACCTACCCCCTACGAGCAGTACTTC | CASSPPTPYEQYF
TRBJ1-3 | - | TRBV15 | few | TGTGCCACCAGCAGCCCGCGCGGCCTCGGAAACACCATATATTTT | CATSSPRGLGNTIYF
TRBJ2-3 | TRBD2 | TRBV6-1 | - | TGTGCCAGCAGTGAACAGGGTAGCGGGTGGCGGGATACGCAGTATTTT | CASSEQGSGWRDTQYF
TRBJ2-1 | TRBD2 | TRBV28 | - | TGTGCCAGCAGTGTAGCGGGAGAGCGTGAGCAGTTCTTC | CASSVAGEREQFF
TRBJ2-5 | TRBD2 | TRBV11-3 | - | TGTGCCAGCAGCGGGGGGACTAGCGGGGGACAAGAGACCCAGTACTTC | CASSGGTSGGQETQYF
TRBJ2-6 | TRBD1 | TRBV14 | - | TGTGCCAGCAGCGAAGTGACAGGGGGGAGCTCTGGGGCCAACGTCCTGACTTTC | CASSEVTGGSSGANVLTF
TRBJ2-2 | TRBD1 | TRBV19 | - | TGTGCCAAAAAGAGGGGGCCCCAGACCGGGGAGCTGTTTTTT | CAKKRGPQTGELFF
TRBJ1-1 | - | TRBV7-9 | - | TGTGCCAGCAGTCCAACCGCGACAAGAAAAAAATCGAACACTGAAGCTTTCTTT | CASSPTATRKKSNTEAFF
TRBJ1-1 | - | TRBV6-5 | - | TGTGCCAGCAGTCCCAGGGGTGGGAAGGGGACTGAAGCTTTCTTT | CASSPRGGKGTEAFF
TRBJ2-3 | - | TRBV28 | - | TGTGCCAGCTCGGGACTTAACACAGATACGCAGTATTTT | CASSGLNTDTQYF
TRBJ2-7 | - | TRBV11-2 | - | TGTGCCAGCAGCTTTGCAGGGTCCTACGAGCAGTACTTC | CASSFAGSYEQYF
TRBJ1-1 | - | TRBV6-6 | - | TGTGCCAGCAGTTCACAGGGCAACACTGAAGCTTTCTTT | CASSSQGNTEAFF
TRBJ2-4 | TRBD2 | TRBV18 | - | TGTGCCAGCTCACCACCGGGACTAGCCGTAGCCAAAAACATTCAGTACTTC | CASSPPGLAVAKNIQYF
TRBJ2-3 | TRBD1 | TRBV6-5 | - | TGTGCCAGCAGACCCGCGGGACAGGGTGTCGATACGCAGTATTTT | CASRPAGQGVDTQYF
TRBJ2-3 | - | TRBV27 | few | TGTGCCAGCAGTCGAATTGGGCTGCAGATTACAGATACGCAGTATTTT | CASSRIGLQITDTQYF
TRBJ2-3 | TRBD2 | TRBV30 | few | TGTGCCTGGGTCCTGGGGGGGTCTCGGGTTATGGGCACAGATACGCAGTATTTT | CAWVLGGSRVMGTDTQYF
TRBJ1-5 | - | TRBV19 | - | TGTGCCGCCTCCGACAGCCGCAATCAGCCCCAGCATTTT | CAASDSRNQPQHF
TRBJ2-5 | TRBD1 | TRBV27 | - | TGTGCCAGCAGTTTAACGACAGGGTACCAAGAGACCCAGTACTTC | CASSLTTGYQETQYF
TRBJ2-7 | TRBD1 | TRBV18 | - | TGTGCCAGCTCACCACTCGGACAGGGGAGAACTGGGCACTACGAGCAGTACTTC | CASSPLGQGRTGHYEQYF
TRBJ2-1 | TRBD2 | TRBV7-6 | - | TGTGCCAGCAGCTTAACTAGCGGGACCTACAATGAGCAGTTCTTC | CASSLTSGTYNEQFF
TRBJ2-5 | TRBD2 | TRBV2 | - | TGTGCCAGCGAGGGTGCAGCGGGGGGCCAAGAGACCCAGTACTTC | CASEGAAGGQETQYF
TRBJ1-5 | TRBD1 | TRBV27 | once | TGTGCCAGCAGTTTAAGGTGGACAGGGGGATCGTTACGGGGCAATCAGCCCCAGCATTTT | CASSLRWTGGSLRGNQPQHF
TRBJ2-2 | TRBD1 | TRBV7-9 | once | TGTGCCAGCAGCCCAAACTACGGACAGGGGATTACCGGGGAGCTGTTTTTT | CASSPNYGQGITGELFF
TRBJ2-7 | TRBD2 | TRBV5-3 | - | TGTGCCAGAAGCCGACGGACTAGCGGGTCCGACTCCTACGAGCAGTACTTC | CARSRRTSGSDSYEQYF
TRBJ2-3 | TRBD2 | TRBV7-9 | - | TGTTCCAGCAGCTTAGAAGGGACTAGCGGTAGCACAGATACGCAGTATTTT | CSSSLEGTSGSTDTQYF
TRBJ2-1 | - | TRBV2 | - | TGTGCCAGCCTTATTGAGGCGGGCGGGAATAGAGAGTTCTTC | CASLIEAGGNREFF
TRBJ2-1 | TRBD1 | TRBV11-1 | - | TGTGCCAGCAGCTTAGTCCGGACAGGGCTGAATGAGCAGTTCTTC | CASSLVRTGLNEQFF
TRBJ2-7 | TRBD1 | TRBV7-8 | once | TGTGCCAGCAGCCACATGAGGACAGGGGGCAGGAACTACGAGCAGTACTTC | CASSHMRTGGRNYEQYF
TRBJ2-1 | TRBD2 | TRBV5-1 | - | TGCGCCAGCAGCCCTGGGACTAGAAATGAGCAGTTCTTC | CASSPGTRNEQFF
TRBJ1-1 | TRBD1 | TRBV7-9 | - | TGTGCCAGCAGCTTTCCACTTGTACCGACAGGGGGGTACGCTTTCTTT | CASSFPLVPTGGYAFF
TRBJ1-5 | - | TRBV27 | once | TGTGCCAGCAGTTTATACGGGGGGCCAAATCAGCCCCAGCATTTT | CASSLYGGPNQPQHF
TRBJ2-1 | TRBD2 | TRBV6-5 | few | TGTGCCAGCAGGGGGAGTTGGGAGGGGAACAATGAGCAGTTCTTC | CASRGSWEGNNEQFF
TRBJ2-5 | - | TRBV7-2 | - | TGTGCCAGCAGCTTGGCACAGGGTCTACTGGAGACCCAGTACTTC | CASSLAQGLLETQYF
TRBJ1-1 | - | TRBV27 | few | TGTGCCAGCAGTTTATATCAGGGAGGAACTGAAGCTTTCTTT | CASSLYQGGTEAFF
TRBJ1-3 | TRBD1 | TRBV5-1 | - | TGCGCCAGCAGCTTGGCGGTGCAGGGGGCTGGAAACACCATATATTTT | CASSLAVQGAGNTIYF
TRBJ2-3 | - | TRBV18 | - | TGTGCCAGCTCTCGGGACTCCGTCATCACAGATACGCAGTATTTT | CASSRDSVITDTQYF
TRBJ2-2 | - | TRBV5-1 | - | TGCGCCAGCAGCTTGGGTCGGACTACGGGCACCGGGGAGCTGTTTTTT | CASSLGRTTGTGELFF